This TCR beta chain was identified in a study of post-analysis software for immune sequencing data. In the study overall: The cohort encompassed relapsing-remitting, secondary progressive and progressive-relapsing multiple sclerosis disease courses.

Study results and caveats: There was significantly lower normalized Chao1 diversity in multiple sclerosis patients than in controls.

Details on this clonotype: Its antigen is not known.

Unique molecular identifiers were built into the TCR beta cDNA libraries. Starting from roughly 1.1 to 9.2 million T cells, the study yielded approximately 500,000 cDNA molecules. TCRdb reanalysed the PCR reads using MiXCR and keeps one entry per CDR3 protein. The data hold about 820,000 distinct CDR3 sequences, with 53% observed a single time. The TCR originated in a girl between 10 and 17 years old with multiple sclerosis. The source material was blood.

CDR3 bases: TGTGCCAGCAGTTTATTCCCCGGGGCCAACGTCCTGACTTTC. Residues: CASSLFPGANVLTF. The J gene is TRBJ2-6, the V gene TRBV27, with D hard to call. Between the trimmed V and J ends, which lost 1 base and 4 bases, there was a span of 5 bases. The CDR3 has 14 amino acids. CDR1 is MNHEY, CDR2 SMNVEV, per germline (reference sequence).